The 3 T cell receptor beta chains below were found in one sample sequenced in a study of blood T cells in healthy people across ages. Alongside a J-beta primer mix, a sample-barcoded 5' primer served in a second PCR lasting about 7 to 11 cycles. Each CDR3 protein is one row after TCRdb ran MiXCR on the 5' RACE reads. The table shows almost 1 million distinct CDR3 sequences, with roughly 51% occurring only once. The sample consisted of blood. The receptor set was obtained from a woman aged 60-70 years in good health.

This sequence joins TRBV5-1 and TRBJ1-2; D is perhaps TRBD1 (6 bases). Germline V gene data show CDR1 as SGHRS and CDR2 as YFSETQ. The CDR3 contains 14 residues. The germline V and J ends were trimmed by 1 base and 8 bases, with 15 bases remaining between them. CDR3 nucleotide sequence: TGCGCCAGCAGCTTGCGCCGATCAGGGGAAGGCTACACCTTC. Protein sequence: CASSLRRSGEGYTF.

This clonotype was observed once. A much bigger clone sits one base away, suggesting this may be a read error. This chain connects TRBV27 to TRBJ2-5; D is possibly TRBD1 or TRBD2 (6 bases each). The germline V gene encodes CDR1 MNHEY and CDR2 SMNVEV (reference sequence). Trimming shortened V by 3 bases and J by 7 bases, and 12 bases separated the two germline ends. This CDR3 has 13 residues. The CDR3 DNA reads TGTGCCAGCAGTTTGGTCGGAGGGGGGACCCAGTACTTC. Translating it yields CASSLVGGGTQYF.

This clonotype was counted at least ten times. This chain links TRBV4-2 with TRBJ2-4, with 7 nucleotides matching TRBD1. The CDR3 totals 14 residues. The V gene's germline CDR1 is LGHNA and CDR2 YNFKEQ. V lost 4 bases, J lost 5 bases, and 5 bases stayed unmatched. This CDR3 is CASSRGQAENIQYF. The CDR3 region has the DNA TGTGCCAGCAGCCGTGGACAGGCCGAAAACATTCAGTACTTC.